This passage covers 16 T cell receptor beta chains from one sample sequenced in a study of blood T cell repertoires in COVID-19 (dated by TCRdb to between 2020 and 2021). The protocol used for the library was the immunoSEQ multiplex PCR assay. Imported from immuneACCESS, the table was reduced by TCRdb to in-frame sequences with V and J called. These copies leave out some clones; in studies compared against another copy, an unresolved V gene accounts for under half, and the cause of the remainder is not known. The sample includes approximately 350,000 clones, with 75% to 90% observed a single time. More than 5% of the sample is in the top ten clones. Material: peripheral blood. Receptor source: a woman between 45 and 65 years old with COVID-19, enrolled during active disease.

The chain uses TRBV6-2 or TRBV6-3 and TRBJ1-1; D gene ambiguous. Germline V CDR1 and CDR2: MNHEY, SVGEGT. CDR3 length equals 13 residues. With 3 bases removed from V and 8 bases from J, the gap between germline ends came to 13 bases. The CDR3 protein is CASSYFGLREAFF. In DNA, the CDR3 is TGTGCCAGCAGTTATTTCGGTCTACGGGAAGCTTTCTTT.

This clone was recorded only once. This chain uses TRBV27 with TRBJ2-1; D might be TRBD1 (6 bases). CDR3 length equals 16 residues. Trimming took 5 bases from V and 0 from J, leaving 14 bases between them. CDR1 is MNHEY, CDR2 SMNVEV, per germline (reference sequence). CDR3 sequence reads: CASSGTGTLSYNEQFF. The CDR3 nucleotides read TGTGCCAGCAGTGGTACCGGGACACTCTCCTACAATGAGCAGTTCTTC.

This chain uses TRBV5-4 with TRBJ2-4, with TRBD1 as a possible D gene (5 bases). Germline CDR1 and CDR2: SGHNT and YYREEE (reference sequence). Trimming took 3 bases from V and 7 from J, leaving 5 bases between them. The CDR3 is made up of 11 amino acids. The CDR3 protein is CASSWGNIQYF. CDR3 bases: TGTGCCAGCAGCTGGGGCAACATTCAGTACTTC.

V gene TRBV18 combines with J gene TRBJ2-5; 11 bases align to TRBD2. Germline V CDR1 and CDR2: KGHSH, LQKENI. Unmatched junction bases numbered 14, after V lost 6 bases and J lost 2 bases. The CDR3 loop spans 18 amino acids. The chain's CDR3 is CASSKFASGRSIQETQYF. The CDR3 nucleotides read TGTGCCAGCTCTAAGTTTGCTAGCGGGAGGTCTATACAAGAGACCCAGTACTTC.

This clone was seen a handful of times. V gene TRBV27 combines with J gene TRBJ2-1, with 8 bases aligning to TRBD2. The CDR3 extends over 15 amino acids. Germline V CDR1 and CDR2: MNHEY, SMNVEV (reference sequence). With V trimmed by 5 bases and J by 1 base, 4 bases remained unmatched. Here the CDR3 reads CASSAGTSSYNEQFF. The DNA of the CDR3 is TGTGCCAGCAGTGCCGGGACTAGTTCCTACAATGAGCAGTTCTTC.

The CDR3 DNA reads TGTGCCAGCAGTGACCTTTGGAGCGGGAGGGCCATTCTTAGGAATGAGCAGTTCTTC. Encoded protein: CASSDLWSGRAILRNEQFF. The chain combines TRBV3-1 (or the pseudogene TRBV3-2) with TRBJ2-1; 10 bases are a match to TRBD2. The germline V gene has CDR1 LGHDT and CDR2 YNNKEL (reference sequence). The CDR3 is made up of 19 amino acids. V lost 6 bases, J lost 7 bases, and 21 bases stayed unmatched.

This clone was found a few times. The chain carries TRBV30 and TRBJ1-6; possibly TRBD1 for D (6 bases). This CDR3 spans 14 amino acids. The V and J ends lost 5 bases and 11 bases respectively, with 19 bases between them. Germline CDR1 reads GTSNPN; CDR2 reads SVGIG (reference sequence). The CDR3 reads CAWAAGQFGTPLHF. In nucleotides, the CDR3 is TGTGCCTGGGCCGCCGGACAGTTCGGGACACCCCTCCACTTT.

The rearrangement joins TRBV18 to TRBJ1-4; TRBD1 might be the D (6 bases). Deletions cut 2 bases from V and 6 bases from J, with 13 bases between. Germline lookup yields CDR1 KGHSH and CDR2 LQKENI. The CDR3 is 15 residues long. For the CDR3, the DNA is TGTGCCAGCTCACCATACAGGGAGAGTGATGAAAAACTGTTTTTT. This encodes CASSPYRESDEKLFF.

A few counts support this clone. V is TRBV2 and J is TRBJ2-7; 8 bases are shared with TRBD1. The CDR3 runs to 13 residues. Germline CDR1 is SNHLY and CDR2 is FYNNEI. The ends lost 7 bases at V and 7 bases at J; junction bases unmatched: 9. The chain's CDR3 is CASKGQGVGEQYF. The CDR3 bases are TGTGCCAGCAAAGGACAGGGAGTAGGAGAGCAGTACTTC.

The chain recombines TRBV7-9 with TRBJ1-2; tentatively, D is TRBD1 (5 bases). V was pared by 6 bases and J by 4 bases, with 12 bases between. Per germline, CDR1 SEHNR and CDR2 FQNEAQ (reference sequence). This CDR3 is built from 13 residues. The CDR3 coding sequence is TGTGCCAGCAGTGATCAGGGTTTCTATGGCTACACCTTC. Protein product: CASSDQGFYGYTF.

The chain carries TRBV5-1 and TRBJ2-7; D might be TRBD1 (5 bases). Trimming took off 0 bases at V and 7 bases at J, with 8 bases between the two ends. CDR1 is SGHRS and CDR2 is YFSETQ in the germline V gene. CDR3 length: 12 residues. This chain's CDR3 is CASSLAGWEQYF. DNA of the CDR3: TGCGCCAGCAGCTTGGCAGGGTGGGAGCAGTACTTC.

The genes are TRBV4-2 and TRBJ2-1; 9 nucleotides agree with TRBD1. J was trimmed by 6 bases and V by 2 bases; bases with no gene match: 5. The CDR3 has 15 amino acids. Germline lookup yields CDR1 LGHNA and CDR2 YNFKEQ. CDR3: CASSQRDRAGNEQFF. The DNA for the CDR3 is TGTGCCAGCAGCCAACGGGACAGGGCTGGCAATGAGCAGTTCTTC.

The J gene is TRBJ2-1, the V gene TRBV5-1; 10 bases fit TRBD2. V trimming: 1 base; J trimming: 4 bases; junction bases outside the gene matches: 5. Germline-derived CDR1 and CDR2 are SGHRS and YFSETQ. This CDR3 spans 16 amino acids. The CDR3 reads CASSLSVAGGYNEQFF. CDR3 bases: TGCGCCAGCAGCTTGTCTGTAGCGGGGGGATACAATGAGCAGTTCTTC.

V and J are TRBV7-8 and TRBJ1-1, with a weak D call TRBD1 (5 bases). The ends were cut back, 0 bases at V and 3 bases at J, with 8 bases in the middle. CDR3 size: 14 residues. Germline V gene data show CDR1 as SGHVS and CDR2 as FQNEAQ. The CDR3 DNA follows: TGTGCCAGCAGCTTAGCGACAGAGTACACTGAAGCTTTCTTT. Translating it yields CASSLATEYTEAFF.

V and J are TRBV6-5 and TRBJ1-1, with 9 bases lining up with TRBD1. The germline V gene encodes CDR1 MNHEY and CDR2 SVGAGI. The CDR3 sequence is 14 residues long. With V trimmed by 6 bases and J by 5 bases, 7 bases remained unmatched. The CDR3 loop reads CASSYRGRGTEAFF. The CDR3 DNA reads TGTGCCAGCAGCTACAGGGGGCGCGGGACTGAAGCTTTCTTT.

The J gene is TRBJ1-5, the V gene TRBV6-1; 7 nucleotides line up with TRBD1. In germline, CDR1 is MNHNS, CDR2 SASEGT. This CDR3 is 15 amino acids long. J lost 4 bases, V lost 0 bases, and 3 bases had no gene match. In DNA form, the CDR3 reads TGTGCCAGCAGTGAAGCAGGGGGCAGGAATCAGCCCCAGCATTTT. Protein product: CASSEAGGRNQPQHF.